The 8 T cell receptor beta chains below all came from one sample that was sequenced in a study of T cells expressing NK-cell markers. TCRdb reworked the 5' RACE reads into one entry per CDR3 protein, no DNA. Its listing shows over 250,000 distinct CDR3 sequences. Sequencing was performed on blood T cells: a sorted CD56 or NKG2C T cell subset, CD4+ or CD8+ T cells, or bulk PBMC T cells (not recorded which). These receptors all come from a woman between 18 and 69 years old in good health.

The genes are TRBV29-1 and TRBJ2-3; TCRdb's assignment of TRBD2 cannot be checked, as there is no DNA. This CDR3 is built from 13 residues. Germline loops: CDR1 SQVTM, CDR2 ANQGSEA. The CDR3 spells CSASRGPRDTQYF.

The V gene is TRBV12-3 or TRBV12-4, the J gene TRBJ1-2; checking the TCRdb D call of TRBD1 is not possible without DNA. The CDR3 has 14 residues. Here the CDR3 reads CASSFDSKFYGYTF.

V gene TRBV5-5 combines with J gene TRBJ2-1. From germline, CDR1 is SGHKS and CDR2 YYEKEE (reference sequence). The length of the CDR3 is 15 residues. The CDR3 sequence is CASSLQAGSYNEQFF. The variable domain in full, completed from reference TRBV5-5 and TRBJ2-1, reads DAGVTQSPTHLIKTRGQQVTLRCSPISGHKSVSWYQQVLGQGPQFIFQYYEKEERGRGNFPDRFSARQFPNYSSELNVNALLLGDSALYLCASSLQAGSYNEQFFGPGTRLTVL.

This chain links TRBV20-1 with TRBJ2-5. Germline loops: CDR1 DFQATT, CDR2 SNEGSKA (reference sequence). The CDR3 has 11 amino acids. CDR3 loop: CSARVKETQYF.

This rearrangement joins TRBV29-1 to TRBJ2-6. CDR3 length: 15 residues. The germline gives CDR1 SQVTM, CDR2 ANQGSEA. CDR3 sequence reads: CSVDDGSSGANVLTF.

CDR3 sequence reads: CASSPMGSYNEQFF. V is TRBV7-9 and J is TRBJ2-1. The CDR3 consists of 14 residues. Germline CDR1 SEHNR, CDR2 FQNEAQ (reference sequence).

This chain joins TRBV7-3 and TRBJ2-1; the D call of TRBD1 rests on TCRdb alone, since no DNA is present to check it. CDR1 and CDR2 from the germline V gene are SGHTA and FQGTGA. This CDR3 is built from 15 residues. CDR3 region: CASSADPGRTNEQFF. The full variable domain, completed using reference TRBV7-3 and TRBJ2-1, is GAGVSQTPSNKVTEKGKYVELRCDPISGHTALYWYRQSLGQGPEFLIYFQGTGAADDSGLPNDRFFAVRPEGSVSTLKIQRTERGDSAVYLCASSADPGRTNEQFFGPGTRLTVL.

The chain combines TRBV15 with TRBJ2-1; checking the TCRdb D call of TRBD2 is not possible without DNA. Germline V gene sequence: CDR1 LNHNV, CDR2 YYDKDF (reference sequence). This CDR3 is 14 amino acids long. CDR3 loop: CATSGRDGYNEQFF.